This TCR beta chain appears in the sequencing data of a study of blood T cell repertoires in COVID-19. About the study: Both acute and convalescent COVID-19 samples were obtained from the United States, Italy and Spain. PBMCs, B-cell-depleted T cells, or T cells provided the cDNA or gDNA that made up the material.

The CDR3 runs to 15 residues. In germline, CDR1 is LNHDA, CDR2 SQIVND (reference sequence). The V segment lost 3 bases and the J segment 4 bases; nucleotides outside the gene matches: 5. Authors' processing steps: Reference gene primer amplification yielded estimated nucleated cell counts. The table came from immunoSEQ multiplex PCR; TCRdb's copy has only in-frame clones and leaves some out. That table supplies the V and J calls and clone size; D and trimming were determined from the DNA. The sample has under 200,000 clones; approximately 91% are singletons. Sequencing was carried out using peripheral blood. The chain joins TRBV19 to TRBJ1-2; 10 positions agree with TRBD1. The sequence was obtained from a man between 18 and 35 years old with acute or convalescent COVID-19. CDR3 sequence: CASSISTGGAYGYTF. The CDR3 region has the DNA TGTGCCAGTAGTATCTCGACAGGGGGCGCCTATGGCTACACCTTC.